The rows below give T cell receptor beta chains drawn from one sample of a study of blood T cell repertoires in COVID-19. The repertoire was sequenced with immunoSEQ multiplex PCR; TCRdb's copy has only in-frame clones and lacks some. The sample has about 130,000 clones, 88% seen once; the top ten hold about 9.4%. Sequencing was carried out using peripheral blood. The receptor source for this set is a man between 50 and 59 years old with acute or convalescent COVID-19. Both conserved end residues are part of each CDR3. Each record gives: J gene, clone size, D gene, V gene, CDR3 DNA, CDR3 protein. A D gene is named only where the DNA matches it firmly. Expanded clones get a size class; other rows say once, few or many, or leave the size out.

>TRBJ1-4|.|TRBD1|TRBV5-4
TGTGCCAGCAGCCCGAAGACAGGGGATAATGAAAAACTGTTTTTT
CASSPKTGDNEKLFF
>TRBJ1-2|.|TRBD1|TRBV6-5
TGTGCCAGCAGCTCTGGGACAGGGAAGGGCTACACCTTC
CASSSGTGKGYTF
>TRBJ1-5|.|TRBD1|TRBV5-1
TGCGCCAGCAGCTTCGAGGGGGCGCCGGGGCAGCCCCAGCATTTT
CASSFEGAPGQPQHF
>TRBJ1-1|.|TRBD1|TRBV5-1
TGCGCCAGCAGCACACAGGGGGGGAACACTGAAGCTTTCTTT
CASSTQGGNTEAFF
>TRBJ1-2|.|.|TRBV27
TGTGCCAGCAGTTCCCTTCAGGGAAGGAATGGCTACACCTTC
CASSSLQGRNGYTF
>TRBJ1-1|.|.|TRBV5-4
TGTGCCAGCAGCTTGACAGTCGAGTACACTGAAGCTTTCTTT
CASSLTVEYTEAFF
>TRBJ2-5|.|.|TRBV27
TGTGCCAGCCGTCCTGCGGCGTTCCAAGAGACCCAGTACTTC
CASRPAAFQETQYF
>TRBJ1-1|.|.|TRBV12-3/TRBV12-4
TGTGCCAGCAGACCCCAGGGGAACACTGAAGCTTTCTTT
CASRPQGNTEAFF
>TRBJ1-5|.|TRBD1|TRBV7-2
TGTGCCAGCAGCTTAGGGACAGGGGGCGGCCAGCCCCAGCATTTT
CASSLGTGGGQPQHF
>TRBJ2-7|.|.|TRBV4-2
TGTGCCAGCAGCCAAGACGACCATAGCGGCGAGCAGTACTTC
CASSQDDHSGEQYF
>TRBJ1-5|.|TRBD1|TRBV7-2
TGTGCCAGCAGCTTAGCCGTACAGGGGGGTCAGCCCCAGCATTTT
CASSLAVQGGQPQHF
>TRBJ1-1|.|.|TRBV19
TGTGCCACCACCCGCCCCCGGGGGGGGGCCACTGAAGCTTTCTTT
CATTRPRGGATEAFF
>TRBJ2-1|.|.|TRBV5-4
TGTGCCAGCAGCTTGGGGGGGCCCAACAATGAGCAGTTCTTC
CASSLGGPNNEQFF
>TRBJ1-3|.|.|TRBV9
TGTGCTAGCAGCGCCAGGGGTACTGGAAACACCATATATTTT
CASSARGTGNTIYF
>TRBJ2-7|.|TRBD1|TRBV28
TGTGCCAGCAGTTTAGGGACAGACTACGAGCAGTACTTC
CASSLGTDYEQYF
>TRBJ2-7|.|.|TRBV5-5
TGTGCCAGCAGCTTTCGGCCCGGACTTTCCTACGAGCAGTACTTC
CASSFRPGLSYEQYF
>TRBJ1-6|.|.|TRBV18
TGTGCCAGCTCAATCGGTAATAATTCACCCCTCCACTTT
CASSIGNNSPLHF
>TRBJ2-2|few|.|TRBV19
TGTGCCAGTAGTCCCCCCGGCGGGAACACCGGGGAGCTGTTTTTT
CASSPPGGNTGELFF
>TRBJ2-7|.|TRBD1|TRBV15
TGTGCCACCAGCAGAGCAGGGGGCGCCACCCACGAGCAGTACTTC
CATSRAGGATHEQYF
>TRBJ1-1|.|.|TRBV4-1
TGCGCCAGCAGCCCCAGTTCCAGGGATTATTTTGAAGCTTTCTTT
CASSPSSRDYFEAFF
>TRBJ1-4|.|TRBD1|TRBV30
TGTGCCTGGAGGATGACAGGGGAAATAGAAAAACTGTTTTTT
CAWRMTGEIEKLFF
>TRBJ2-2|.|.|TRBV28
TGTGCCAGCAGTTTATATCGGCGGGCAACGAGCGGGGAGCTGTTTTTT
CASSLYRRATSGELFF
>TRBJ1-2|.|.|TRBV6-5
TGTGCCAGCAGTTACTCTGCCAGGCTCCATGGCTACACCTTC
CASSYSARLHGYTF
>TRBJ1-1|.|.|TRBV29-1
TGCAGCGCGCCCCCCGAGGCGCTGAACACTGAAGCTTTCTTT
CSAPPEALNTEAFF
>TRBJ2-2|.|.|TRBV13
TGTGCCAGCAGCCCAGGGTCCACCGGGGAGCTGTTTTTT
CASSPGSTGELFF
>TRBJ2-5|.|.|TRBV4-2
TGTGCCAGCAGCCACGTCGGTGTCGGTGAGACCCAGTACTTC
CASSHVGVGETQYF
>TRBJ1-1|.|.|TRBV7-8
TGTGCCAGCAGCGCGACCGACTGGAACACTGAAGCTTTCTTT
CASSATDWNTEAFF
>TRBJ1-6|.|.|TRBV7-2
TGTGCCAGCAGCCCGATCACAGGGTCGGGATCCTATAATTCACCCCTCCACTTT
CASSPITGSGSYNSPLHF
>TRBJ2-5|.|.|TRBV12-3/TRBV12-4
TGTGCCAGCAGTGGACAGCCGCGGGAGAGGGTATACTTC
CASSGQPRERVYF
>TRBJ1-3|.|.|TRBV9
TGTGCCAGCAGCGCATTTGACACGAAGGACACCATATATTTT
CASSAFDTKDTIYF
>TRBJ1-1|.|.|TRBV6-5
TGTGCCAGCAGGACCGGGACACGCTATGACACTGAAGCTTTCTTT
CASRTGTRYDTEAFF
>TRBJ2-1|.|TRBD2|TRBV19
TGTGCCAGTAGTATAGTGGGACTAAGCGGGAACTACAATGAGCAGTTCTTC
CASSIVGLSGNYNEQFF
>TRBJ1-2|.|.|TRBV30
TGTGCCTGGACCCAACAGGGTTCAATCTATGGCTACACCTTC
CAWTQQGSIYGYTF
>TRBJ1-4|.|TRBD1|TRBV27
TGTGCCAGCAGTTGGTCTACAGGGGGTATTGAAAAACTGTTTTTT
CASSWSTGGIEKLFF
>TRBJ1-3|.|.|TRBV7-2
TGTGCCAGCAGCCTAGCTAGCTACTCTGGAAACACCATATATTTT
CASSLASYSGNTIYF
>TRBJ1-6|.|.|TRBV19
TGTGCCAGTAGTATAGAGTCCGGGGTTGGTAATTCACCCCTCCACTTT
CASSIESGVGNSPLHF
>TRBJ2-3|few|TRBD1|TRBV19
TGTGCCAGTAGTATAGCCAAGACAGGGCCAGATACGCAGTATTTT
CASSIAKTGPDTQYF
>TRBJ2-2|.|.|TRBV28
TGTGCCAGTTCCTTAGCGAACACCGGGGAGCTGTTTTTT
CASSLANTGELFF
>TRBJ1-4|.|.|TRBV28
TGTGCCAGCAGTTTATTTGCAGGGTCCGCAACTAATGAAAAACTGTTTTTT
CASSLFAGSATNEKLFF
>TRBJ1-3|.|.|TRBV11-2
TGTGCCAGCACCAAACAGGGCTCTGGAAACACCATATATTTT
CASTKQGSGNTIYF
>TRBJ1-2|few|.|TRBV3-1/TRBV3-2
TGTGCCAGCAGCCACGCTGTCACAGGATCCTATGGCTACACCTTC
CASSHAVTGSYGYTF
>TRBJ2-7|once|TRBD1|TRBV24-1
TGTGCCACCAGTGATCCCGGACAGGGACACGAGCAGTACTTC
CATSDPGQGHEQYF
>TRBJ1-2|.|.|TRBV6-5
TGTGCCAGCAGTTACCTAAGACAGCCCACCTTC
CASSYLRQPTF
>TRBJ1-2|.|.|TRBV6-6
TGTGCCAGCAGCGCCAGTTTTGGCTACACCTTC
CASSASFGYTF
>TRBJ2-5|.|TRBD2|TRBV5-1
TGCGCCAGCAGCCTTATGCTAGCGGCCCAAGAGACCCAGTACTTC
CASSLMLAAQETQYF
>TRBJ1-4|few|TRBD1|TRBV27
TGTGCCAGCAGTGCTGTACAGGGGGGAAAACTGTTTTTT
CASSAVQGGKLFF
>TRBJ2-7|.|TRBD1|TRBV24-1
TGTGCCACCAGTGCACCTAGGGACAGGGTTCGCTACGAGCAGTACTTC
CATSAPRDRVRYEQYF
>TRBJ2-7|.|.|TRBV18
TGTGCCAGCTCTCCCGGGACCTCGGAGGGACTCGAGCAGTACTTC
CASSPGTSEGLEQYF
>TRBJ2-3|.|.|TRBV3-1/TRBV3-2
TGTGCCAGCAGCCAACGGGATGGGTTGGATACGCAGTATTTT
CASSQRDGLDTQYF
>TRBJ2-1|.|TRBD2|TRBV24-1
TGTGCCACCAGTGATACTCCTAGCGGGAGATGGAATGAGCAGTTCTTC
CATSDTPSGRWNEQFF